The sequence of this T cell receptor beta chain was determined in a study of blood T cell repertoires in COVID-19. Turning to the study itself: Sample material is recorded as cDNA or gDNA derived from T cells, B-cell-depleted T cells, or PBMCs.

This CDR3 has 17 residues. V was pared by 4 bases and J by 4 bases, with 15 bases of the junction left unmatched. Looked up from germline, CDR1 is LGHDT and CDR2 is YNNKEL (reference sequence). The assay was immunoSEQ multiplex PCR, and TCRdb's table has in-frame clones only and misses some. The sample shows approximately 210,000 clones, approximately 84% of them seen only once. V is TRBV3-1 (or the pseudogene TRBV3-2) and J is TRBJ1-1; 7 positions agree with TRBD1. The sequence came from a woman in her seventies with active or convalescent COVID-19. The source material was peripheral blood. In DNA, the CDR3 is TGTGCCAGCAGCCTTGTTAATTTTATAGGGGGCGGCACTGAAGCTTTCTTT. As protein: CASSLVNFIGGGTEAFF.